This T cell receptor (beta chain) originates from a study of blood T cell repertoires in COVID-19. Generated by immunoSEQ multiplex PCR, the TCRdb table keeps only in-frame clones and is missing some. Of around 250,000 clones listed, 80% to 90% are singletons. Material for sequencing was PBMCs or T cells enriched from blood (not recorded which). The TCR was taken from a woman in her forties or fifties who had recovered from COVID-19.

CDR3 residues: CASSLVPLAGVLYEQYF. CDR3 nucleotides: TGTGCCAGCAGCTTAGTCCCCCTAGCGGGAGTCCTCTACGAGCAGTACTTC. The chain couples TRBV11-2 to TRBJ2-7, with TRBD2 identical over 10 bases. The ends lost 1 base at V and 3 bases at J; junction bases unmatched: 9. The CDR3 totals 17 residues. Germline-derived CDR1 and CDR2 are SGHAT and FQNNGV.